This passage covers 26 T cell receptor beta chains from one sample sequenced in a study of T cells in Graves' hyperthyroidism and ophthalmopathy. Researchers amplified the TCR beta CDR3 regions from RNA transcripts. TCR CDR3 regions were first amplified by RT-PCR with HTBI primers. Each CDR3 protein is one row after TCRdb ran MiXCR on the multiplex PCR reads. In the table there are 550,000 to 800,000 distinct CDR3 sequences, less than 20% of which are singletons. Source material: blood. These receptors were taken from a man aged 18-30 years with Graves' hyperthyroidism.

The gene calls are TRBV6-1 and TRBJ1-1, with D possibly TRBD1 on 5 matching bases. The V end was cut by 8 bases, the J end by 1 base, with 11 bases between. CDR1 is MNHNS and CDR2 is SASEGT in the germline V gene. This CDR3 spans 13 amino acids. For the CDR3, the DNA is TGTGCCAGCTTCATGGGGGGGAACACTGAAGCTTTCTTT. It encodes CASFMGGNTEAFF.

This clonotype was counted many times. The rearrangement joins TRBV28 to TRBJ1-2; the D gene is possibly TRBD1 (5 bases). Trimming left V 3 bases short and J 4 bases short, with 9 bases between. CDR1 and CDR2 from the germline V gene are MDHEN and SYDVKM. The CDR3 totals 13 residues. The CDR3 is CASSFRAGYGYTF. The CDR3 coding sequence is TGTGCCAGCAGTTTCAGGGCTGGCTATGGCTACACCTTC.

V usage is TRBV24-1 and J usage is TRBJ2-1; D may be TRBD1 (5 bases). Trimming pared 4 bases from V and 8 bases from J, leaving 20 bases between. Germline V CDR1 and CDR2: KGHDR, SFDVKD. The CDR3 loop spans 16 amino acids. The CDR3 loop is CATSDPGHPGLDEQFF. CDR3 coding DNA: TGTGCCACCAGTGACCCAGGGCACCCGGGCCTCGATGAGCAGTTCTTC.

This clonotype was counted a few times. The CDR3 protein is CATSGSGRASAIQYF. As DNA, the CDR3 is TGTGCCACCAGTGGCAGCGGGAGGGCCTCGGCCATTCAGTACTTC. The J gene is TRBJ2-4, the V gene TRBV24-1; 10 bases line up with TRBD2. The CDR3 has 15 residues. The J segment lost 9 bases and the V segment lost 5 bases, leaving 9 bases of the junction unmatched. Germline CDR1 KGHDR, CDR2 SFDVKD.

V is TRBV20-1 and J is TRBJ2-6; tentative D call: TRBD2 (7 bases). The CDR3 sequence is 16 residues long. Trimming took 3 bases from V and 4 from J, leaving 16 bases between them. The germline gives CDR1 DFQATT, CDR2 SNEGSKA (reference sequence). The CDR3 loop is CSARRGGGSGANVLTF. The CDR3 DNA reads as TGCAGTGCTAGGAGGGGAGGGGGTTCCGGGGCCAACGTCCTGACTTTC.

The chain has TRBV20-1 and TRBJ2-1, with TRBD2 matching 7 bases. Trimming at V came to 0 bases and at J to 4 bases, leaving 9 bases not matched to a gene. There are 16 residues in the CDR3. CDR1 DFQATT and CDR2 SNEGSKA come from the germline V gene (reference sequence). CDR3 bases: TGCAGTGCTAGAGATACATCAGCGGGATCTTACAATGAGCAGTTCTTC. Translating gives CSARDTSAGSYNEQFF.

This chain uses TRBV11-2 with TRBJ2-6, with D unclear. CDR1 SGHAT and CDR2 FQNNGV come from the germline V gene. This CDR3 spans 13 amino acids. V dropped 6 bases and J dropped 4 bases, with 7 bases sitting between them. The CDR3 sequence is CASSSWGANVLTF. CDR3 sequence (DNA): TGTGCCAGCAGTTCCTGGGGGGCCAACGTCCTGACTTTC.

This clonotype has ten or more counts. The V call is TRBV15, the J call TRBJ2-7, with D possibly TRBD1 on 6 matching bases. With 1 base removed from V and 6 bases from J, the gap between germline ends came to 10 bases. This CDR3 is built from 13 residues. Germline V gene lookup returns CDR1 LNHNV and CDR2 YYDKDF (reference sequence). The CDR3 reads CATSRGQGSEQYF. CDR3 bases: TGTGCCACCAGCAGAGGCCAGGGGAGCGAGCAGTACTTC.

This clonotype showed up many times. The J gene is TRBJ1-4, the V gene TRBV2, with a tentative D call TRBD1 (5 bases). Trimming removed 3 bases at V and 7 bases at J, with 12 bases between. The CDR3 runs 14 residues. Germline CDR1 and CDR2: SNHLY and FYNNEI. Here the CDR3 DNA reads TGTGCCAGCAGTGAGGAGGGGCCACCTGAAAAACTGTTTTTT. It translates to CASSEEGPPEKLFF.

This clonotype appeared a few times. The rearrangement links TRBV25-1 to TRBJ2-2; D tentatively fits TRBD1 or TRBD2 (6 bases each). Trimming left V 10 bases short and J 3 bases short, with 15 bases between. The CDR3 extends over 14 amino acids. Germline V gene lookup returns CDR1 MGHDK and CDR2 SYGVNS. The CDR3 DNA sequence: TGTGCCACCCGACAGGAGGGGTACACCGGGGAGCTGTTTTTT. This encodes CATRQEGYTGELFF.

This clonotype has a handful of counts. This rearrangement joins TRBV20-1 to TRBJ2-7, with TRBD1 matching over 9 bases. CDR1 and CDR2 (germline): DFQATT, SNEGSKA (reference sequence). Germline trimming cut 3 bases from V and 3 bases from J; bases unmatched to any gene: 3. CDR3 length equals 13 residues. CDR3 sequence reads: CSASADRGYEQYF. In DNA, the CDR3 is TGCAGTGCTAGCGCGGACAGGGGCTACGAGCAGTACTTC.

This chain connects TRBV24-1 to TRBJ2-3; D might be TRBD1 or TRBD2, each matching 6 bases. The CDR3 length is 14 residues. Per germline, CDR1 KGHDR and CDR2 SFDVKD. Trimming cost V 10 bases and J 5 bases, with 18 bases left between them. CDR3 amino acids: CATTDDRRGDTQYF. CDR3 sequence (DNA): TGTGCCACTACGGATGACAGGAGGGGAGATACGCAGTATTTT.

This rearrangement joins TRBV5-6 to TRBJ2-7; D is unresolved. This CDR3 region has 16 residues. Germline loops: CDR1 SGHDT, CDR2 YYEEEE. V was shortened by 1 base and J by 3 bases, with 17 bases between the two germline ends. The CDR3 loop reads CASSLKKRFPFYEQYF. CDR3 bases: TGTGCCAGCAGCTTGAAGAAACGGTTTCCATTCTACGAGCAGTACTTC.

The chain has TRBV11-2 and TRBJ1-4, with unresolved D. Germline values: CDR1 SGHAT, CDR2 FQNNGV. The CDR3 is made up of 13 amino acids. V was trimmed by 0 bases and J by 8 bases, leaving 7 bases between them. Written as DNA, the CDR3 is TGTGCCAGCAGCTTAGATCCACTCGAAAAACTGTTTTTT. This sequence encodes CASSLDPLEKLFF. The full variable domain, rest sourced from reference TRBV11-2 and TRBJ1-4, is EAGVAQSPRYKIIEKRQSVAFWCNPISGHATLYWYQQILGQGPKLLIQFQNNGVVDDSQLPKDRFSAERLKGVDSTLKIQPAKLEDSAVYLCASSLDPLEKLFFGSGTQLSVL.

This sequence joins TRBV5-6 and TRBJ1-6; 10 bases fit TRBD1. V was clipped by 4 bases and J by 8 bases; unmatched bases: 6. The germline V gene encodes CDR1 SGHDT and CDR2 YYEEEE. This CDR3 has 15 residues. The CDR3 is CASSPRGQGYSPLHF. The DNA for the CDR3 is TGTGCCAGCAGCCCTCGGGGACAGGGGTATTCACCCCTCCACTTT.

This clonotype was picked up many times. The gene calls are TRBV13 and TRBJ2-1, with 10 positions matching TRBD2. The V and J ends lost 2 bases and 0 bases, in that order; junction bases with no gene match: 4. The CDR3 is made up of 17 amino acids. Germline V CDR1 and CDR2: PRHDT, FYEKMQ (reference sequence). CDR3 DNA: TGTGCCAGCAGCTTACTAGCGGGGGAAAGCTCCTACAATGAGCAGTTCTTC. Its protein product is CASSLLAGESSYNEQFF.

This clonotype has at least ten counts. The chain employs TRBV12-3 or TRBV12-4 and TRBJ1-2, with D possibly matching TRBD1 (5 bases). The CDR3 is 14 residues long. Trimming removed 5 bases at V and 1 base at J, with 11 bases between. The CDR3 DNA reads as TGTGCCAGCAGTCTTCGGGGGATTAACTATGGCTACACCTTC. It translates to CASSLRGINYGYTF.

V gene TRBV30 combines with J gene TRBJ2-1, with D possibly matching TRBD2 (6 bases). Germline-derived CDR1 and CDR2 are GTSNPN and SVGIG (reference sequence). V was clipped by 0 bases and J by 6 bases, with 15 bases between them. The CDR3 is 15 residues long. The CDR3 here is CAWSVGREWGNEQFF. CDR3 sequence (DNA): TGTGCCTGGAGTGTAGGTCGGGAGTGGGGCAATGAGCAGTTCTTC.

Many counts were recorded for this clonotype. The chain carries TRBV27 and TRBJ2-1, with TRBD1 matching over 7 bases. The junction had 5 bases not matched to a gene; V was cut back by 4 bases and J by 5 bases. Germline V lookup: CDR1 MNHEY, CDR2 SMNVEV (reference sequence). The CDR3 is 14 residues long. The CDR3 DNA reads TGTGCCAGCAGTTCCTGGGACAGCAACAATGAGCAGTTCTTC. Protein sequence: CASSSWDSNNEQFF.

This clonotype was counted many times. The chain carries TRBV20-1 and TRBJ2-2; TRBD2 agrees at 16 bases. V was pared by 3 bases and J by 4 bases, with 8 bases of the junction left unmatched. Per the germline V gene, CDR1 is DFQATT and CDR2 is SNEGSKA (reference sequence). CDR3 length: 18 amino acids. The CDR3 loop reads CSARGLAGGPSGTGELFF. In DNA, the CDR3 is TGCAGTGCTAGGGGACTAGCGGGAGGGCCCTCCGGCACCGGGGAGCTGTTTTTT.

The chain carries TRBV20-1 and TRBJ2-7; the D is unclear. V was pared by 4 bases and J by 2 bases, with 12 bases between. Germline loops: CDR1 DFQATT, CDR2 SNEGSKA (reference sequence). CDR3 length: 13 amino acids. CDR3 coding DNA: TGCAGTGCTATGGACGACGTTACCTACGAGCAGTACTTC. Protein product: CSAMDDVTYEQYF.

This clonotype was counted many times. The V gene is TRBV7-9, the J gene TRBJ2-7; tentative D call: TRBD1 (7 bases). Germline V gene lookup returns CDR1 SEHNR and CDR2 FQNEAQ (reference sequence). CDR3 length equals 15 residues. Trimming took 6 bases from V and 3 from J, leaving 18 bases between them. The CDR3 DNA is TGTGCCAGCAGTCCCAGGGGGGCGTTCGACTACGAGCAGTACTTC. Translating it yields CASSPRGAFDYEQYF.

The rearrangement joins TRBV28 to TRBJ2-2; D assignment may be TRBD1 or TRBD2 (5 bases each). V lost 5 bases and J 6 bases, leaving 16 bases between the germline ends. CDR1 MDHEN and CDR2 SYDVKM come from the germline V gene. The CDR3 sequence is 15 residues long. DNA for the CDR3: TGTGCCAGCAGTCAAGGGACGCCCAAGGCCGGGGAGCTGTTTTTT. Protein: CASSQGTPKAGELFF.

V gene TRBV6-2 or TRBV6-3 combines with J gene TRBJ1-1, with D unresolved. V was cut by 8 bases and J by 3 bases, with 13 bases left in between. Germline V gene sequence: CDR1 MNHEY, CDR2 SVGEGT. This CDR3 is built from 13 residues. The CDR3 DNA reads TGTGCCAGCGGGTACGGGGTGTACACTGAAGCTTTCTTT. Translated, it gives CASGYGVYTEAFF.

This clonotype has more than one count but fewer than ten. The rearrangement links TRBV29-1 to TRBJ2-1; D might be TRBD2 (6 bases). Trimming took off 3 bases at V and 0 bases at J, with 15 bases between the two ends. CDR3 length equals 16 residues. CDR1 and CDR2 from the germline V gene are SQVTM and ANQGSEA. Here the CDR3 reads CSVDDLAESSYNEQFF. The DNA for the CDR3 is TGCAGCGTTGACGATTTAGCGGAGAGCTCCTACAATGAGCAGTTCTTC.

The chain links TRBV28 to TRBJ1-4, with D tentatively TRBD1 (5 bases). CDR3 length: 16 amino acids. Germline V gene lookup returns CDR1 MDHEN and CDR2 SYDVKM. V was clipped by 8 bases and J by 0 bases, with 16 bases between them. This CDR3 is CASYLLGTTTNEKLFF. The CDR3 nucleotides read TGTGCCAGCTATCTCCTGGGGACGACAACTAATGAAAAACTGTTTTTT.